Following are 27 T cell receptor beta chains from one sample sequenced in a study of control samples from healthy donors and cancer patients. The assay was immunoSEQ multiplex PCR, and TCRdb's table has in-frame clones only and misses some. The data show approximately 92,000 clones, over 85% seen once. Sequencing input: blood. Receptors were obtained from a woman in her 30s in good health.

This clone was picked up one time. V usage is TRBV4-1 and J usage is TRBJ2-1; 10 bases are shared with TRBD1. V lost 4 bases, J lost 6 bases, and 3 bases stayed unmatched. The CDR3 has 14 amino acids. Germline CDR1 and CDR2: MGHRA and YSYEKL. CDR3: CASSRDRGFNEQFF. CDR3 DNA: TGCGCCAGCAGCCGGGACAGGGGTTTCAATGAGCAGTTCTTC.

This chain links TRBV20-1 with TRBJ2-5; tentatively, D is TRBD1 or TRBD2 (5 bases each). Trimming took 3 bases from V and 2 from J, leaving 10 bases between them. Germline-derived CDR1 and CDR2 are DFQATT and SNEGSKA (reference sequence). CDR3 size: 13 residues. The CDR3 here is CSASEGRQETQYF. The DNA of the CDR3 is TGCAGTGCTAGTGAGGGACGGCAAGAGACCCAGTACTTC.

For this clone: Other DNA sequences in the same sample also yield this CDR3. The chain combines TRBV6-1 with TRBJ1-1, with 9 bases matching TRBD1. CDR3 length equals 15 residues. Per germline, CDR1 MNHNS and CDR2 SASEGT. The V segment lost 1 base and the J segment 4 bases; nucleotides outside the gene matches: 4. CDR3 nucleotides: TGTGCCAGCAGTGAAGGGGGACAGGGAGGCACTGAAGCTTTCTTT. Its translation is CASSEGGQGGTEAFF.

The rearrangement uses TRBV19 and TRBJ2-3; D possibly corresponds to TRBD1 (5 bases). The CDR3 sequence is 21 residues long. From germline, CDR1 is LNHDA and CDR2 SQIVND (reference sequence). Trimming took off 5 bases at V and 2 bases at J, with 32 bases between the two ends. The CDR3 loop reads CASSPGDRTIRQNPNTDTQYF. The CDR3 coding sequence is TGTGCCAGTAGTCCTGGGGATCGAACAATACGACAGAACCCAAACACAGATACGCAGTATTTT. Combining the CDR3 with reference TRBV19 and TRBJ2-3 gives the whole variable domain DGGITQSPKYLFRKEGQNVTLSCEQNLNHDAMYWYRQDPGQGLRLIYYSQIVNDFQKGDIAEGYSVSREKKESFPLTVTSAQKNPTAFYLCASSPGDRTIRQNPNTDTQYFGPGTRLTVL.

The V call is TRBV27, the J call TRBJ1-2, with TRBD1 matching 8 bases. The CDR3 loop spans 20 amino acids. Losses at the gene ends were 3 bases for V and 6 bases for J; bases not matched to a gene: 24. In germline, CDR1 is MNHEY, CDR2 SMNVEV (reference sequence). The CDR3, as DNA: TGTGCCAGCAGTTTGAATACCCCCGGTTTCCTGGCCAGGGGGCCAAATGGCTACACCTTC. It codes for CASSLNTPGFLARGPNGYTF.

V usage is TRBV28 and J usage is TRBJ1-1; D remains ambiguous. The CDR3 covers 17 residues. V lost 2 bases to trimming and J lost 0 bases, with 16 bases between them. The germline V gene encodes CDR1 MDHEN and CDR2 SYDVKM. The CDR3 nucleotides are TGTGCCAGCAGTTTAGGACCGCCGATAGAACTGAACACTGAAGCTTTCTTT. This codes for CASSLGPPIELNTEAFF. Drawing the rest from reference TRBV28 and TRBJ1-1, the complete variable domain is DVKVTQSSRYLVKRTGEKVFLECVQDMDHENMFWYRQDPGLGLRLIYFSYDVKMKEKGDIPEGYSVSREKKERFSLILESASTNQTSMYLCASSLGPPIELNTEAFFGQGTRLTVV.

The chain has TRBV6-5 and TRBJ2-7, with D hard to call. There are 14 residues in the CDR3. V gave up 0 bases and J gave up 0 bases, with 6 bases separating them. CDR1 and CDR2 from the germline V gene are MNHEY and SVGAGI. Here the CDR3 DNA reads TGTGCCAGCAGTTACTCTAGCCCCTCCTACGAGCAGTACTTC. Protein: CASSYSSPSYEQYF.

The chain couples TRBV9 to TRBJ2-3; possible D gene TRBD2, 5 bases. CDR1 SGDLS and CDR2 YYNGEE come from the germline V gene. This CDR3 has 18 residues. V lost 0 bases, J lost 2 bases, and 19 bases lay in between. CDR3 in amino acids: CASSVGNINGVFTDTQYF. The CDR3 region has the DNA TGTGCCAGCAGCGTAGGAAACATTAACGGGGTGTTCACAGATACGCAGTATTTT.

The CDR3 region is CASSLRLAENTGELFF. The CDR3 DNA reads TGTGCCAGCAGTCTCAGACTAGCGGAGAACACCGGGGAGCTGTTTTTT. The chain has TRBV27 and TRBJ2-2, with TRBD2 identical over 9 bases. The CDR3 extends over 16 amino acids. The V gene end was trimmed by 5 bases and the J gene end by 1 base; junction bases not matched to a gene: 5. CDR1 is MNHEY, CDR2 SMNVEV, per germline (reference sequence).

DNA of the CDR3: TGTGCCAGCAGCTTTAAGGAAGCCACTGAAGCTTTCTTT. Protein sequence: CASSFKEATEAFF. This chain joins TRBV7-6 and TRBJ1-1; no reliable D call. Per the germline V gene, CDR1 is SGHVS and CDR2 is FNYEAQ. V lost 3 bases, J lost 4 bases, and 9 bases lay in between. The CDR3 spans 13 residues.

The V gene is TRBV29-1, the J gene TRBJ2-5, with no clear D. The V gene lost 4 bases and the J gene lost 5 bases, with 8 bases spanning the gap. This CDR3 region has 11 residues. The germline CDR1 and CDR2 sequences are SQVTM and ANQGSEA. The CDR3 nucleotides are TGCAGCGTTGTCGGTGAGGAGACCCAGTACTTC. It codes for CSVVGEETQYF.

This sequence joins TRBV30 and TRBJ2-2; D may be TRBD1 or TRBD2 (5 bases each). Trimming pared 8 bases from V and 2 bases from J, leaving 15 bases between. Germline CDR1 is GTSNPN and CDR2 is SVGIG (reference sequence). The CDR3 has 14 amino acids. This CDR3 reads CAAYRDPNTGELFF. In nucleotides, the CDR3 is TGTGCCGCCTATCGGGACCCAAACACCGGGGAGCTGTTTTTT.

The chain carries TRBV29-1 and TRBJ1-2; D is unresolved. The germline gives CDR1 SQVTM, CDR2 ANQGSEA. The CDR3 runs 14 residues. Trimming stripped 2 bases from V and 0 bases from J, with 10 bases between. The CDR3 spells CSVEQSIANYGYTF. CDR3 bases: TGCAGCGTTGAACAGTCCATTGCTAACTATGGCTACACCTTC.

On this clone itself: Other DNA sequences in the sample encode the same CDR3. V usage is TRBV15 and J usage is TRBJ1-5; TRBD1 agrees at 7 bases. The V and J ends lost 4 bases and 6 bases, in that order; junction bases with no gene match: 9. The CDR3 consists of 15 residues. The germline V gene encodes CDR1 LNHNV and CDR2 YYDKDF (reference sequence). The CDR3 spells CATSKQGRVGQPQHF. CDR3 DNA sequence: TGTGCCACCAGCAAACAGGGGCGAGTGGGTCAGCCCCAGCATTTT.

J is TRBJ2-3 and V is TRBV6-5; TRBD2 aligns across 13 bases. The V and J ends lost 4 bases and 6 bases, in that order; junction bases with no gene match: 7. Germline V CDR1 and CDR2: MNHEY, SVGAGI. The CDR3 is 16 amino acids. The CDR3 sequence is CASSWTSGGRRDTQYF. In nucleotides, the CDR3 is TGTGCCAGCAGTTGGACTAGCGGGGGACGTAGGGATACGCAGTATTTT.

This sequence joins TRBV5-1 and TRBJ2-7, with D tentatively TRBD1 (5 bases). V shed 4 bases and J shed 1 base, with 12 bases lying between them. There are 14 residues in the CDR3. Germline V gene lookup returns CDR1 SGHRS and CDR2 YFSETQ. The CDR3 spells CASSILDSSYEQYF. CDR3 DNA sequence: TGCGCCAGCAGCATCCTTGACAGTTCCTACGAGCAGTACTTC.

J is TRBJ2-1 and V is TRBV7-2, with TRBD2 matching over 9 bases. CDR1 SGHTA and CDR2 FQGNSA come from the germline V gene. J lost 3 bases, V lost 5 bases, and 5 bases had no gene match. This CDR3 is built from 15 residues. The CDR3 nucleotides read TGTGCCAGCAGCCCAGCGACTAGCGGCTACAATGAGCAGTTCTTC. Amino acids: CASSPATSGYNEQFF.

This chain uses TRBV6-5 with TRBJ1-4; possibly TRBD1 for D (5 bases). V was clipped by 10 bases and J by 3 bases, with 15 bases between them. The CDR3 totals 14 residues. CDR1 and CDR2 (germline): MNHEY, SVGAGI. CDR3 in DNA: TGTGCCACCAGCCCAGGGTATTCTAATGAAAAACTGTTTTTT. This codes for CATSPGYSNEKLFF.

The chain recombines TRBV19 with TRBJ2-7, with D possibly TRBD1 on 6 matching bases. The V end lost 3 bases, the J end lost 3 bases, and 9 bases lay between the germline ends. The CDR3 is 13 amino acids. Germline V gives CDR1 LNHDA, CDR2 SQIVND (reference sequence). The CDR3 sequence: CASSIRGNYEQYF. The CDR3 bases are TGTGCCAGTAGTATTAGGGGGAACTACGAGCAGTACTTC.

As concerns this clone: An end of the junction does not agree with germline; a read error may underlie this. This chain uses TRBV11-2 with TRBJ2-2; D remains ambiguous. Germline V gene sequence: CDR1 SGHAT, CDR2 FQNNGV. There are 14 residues in the CDR3. CDR3 amino acids: CASSPGPNSGELFF. The CDR3 DNA is TGTGCCAGCAGCCCCGGCCCGAACAGCGGGGAGCTGTTTTTT. The complete variable domain, with remaining parts taken from reference TRBV11-2 and TRBJ2-2, reads EAGVAQSPRYKIIEKRQSVAFWCNPISGHATLYWYQQILGQGPKLLIQFQNNGVVDDSQLPKDRFSAERLKGVDSTLKIQPAKLEDSAVYLCASSPGPNSGELFFGEGSRLTVL.

CDR3: CATGQGKSSYNSPLHF. CDR3 in DNA: TGTGCCACTGGACAGGGAAAGAGCTCCTATAATTCACCCCTCCACTTT. The chain is built from TRBV2 and TRBJ1-6; 8 nucleotides match TRBD1. After removal of 10 bases from V and 0 bases from J, the junction contained 8 bases not matched to a gene. Germline V gives CDR1 SNHLY, CDR2 FYNNEI. The CDR3 consists of 16 residues.

The CDR3 reads CASTVGTVANQPQHF. The DNA of the CDR3 is TGTGCCAGCACCGTCGGGACCGTAGCAAATCAGCCCCAGCATTTT. V is TRBV28 and J is TRBJ1-5; the D gene is possibly TRBD1 (5 bases). CDR3 size: 15 residues. CDR1 is MDHEN and CDR2 is SYDVKM in the germline V gene. Trimming removed 7 bases from V and 4 bases from J, with 17 bases in between.

Notes on this clone: The sample has other DNA sequences that encode this CDR3 too. J is TRBJ1-5 and V is TRBV27; D is possibly TRBD1 (6 bases). This CDR3 is built from 14 residues. The germline gives CDR1 MNHEY, CDR2 SMNVEV (reference sequence). V was cut by 3 bases and J by 3 bases, with 9 bases left in between. The CDR3 DNA reads as TGTGCCAGCAGTTTGTGGGGGCCCAATCAGCCCCAGCATTTT. Its protein product is CASSLWGPNQPQHF.

This clone has a single count. The V gene is TRBV5-4, the J gene TRBJ1-2; 7 nucleotides line up with TRBD1. This CDR3 has 13 residues. Trimming cost V 4 bases and J 5 bases; bases outside gene matches: 5. Per the germline V gene, CDR1 is SGHNT and CDR2 is YYREEE (reference sequence). CDR3 sequence (DNA): TGTGCCAGCAGCCTAGACAGGGAATATGGCTACACCTTC. Translating gives CASSLDREYGYTF.

The genes are TRBV7-9 and TRBJ1-1, with unresolved D. From germline, CDR1 is SEHNR and CDR2 FQNEAQ (reference sequence). V was trimmed by 5 bases and J by 0 bases, leaving 16 bases between them. The CDR3 spans 16 residues. The CDR3, as DNA: TGTGCCAGCAGCCCGGAGGTGGCTGCCATGAACACTGAAGCTTTCTTT. It is translated as CASSPEVAAMNTEAFF.

The CDR3 reads CSVELDLQFSTEAFF. CDR3 nucleotides: TGCAGCGTTGAATTGGACCTTCAGTTTAGCACTGAAGCTTTCTTT. V and J are TRBV29-1 and TRBJ1-1; no reliable D call. The CDR3 extends over 15 amino acids. CDR1 is SQVTM and CDR2 is ANQGSEA in the germline V gene. V shed 2 bases and J shed 4 bases, with 17 bases lying between them.

V is TRBV10-1 and J is TRBJ2-5, with no clear D. V gave up 3 bases and J gave up 6 bases, with 5 bases separating them. Germline CDR1 WNHNN, CDR2 SYGVQD (reference sequence). The CDR3 is made up of 11 amino acids. CDR3 nucleotides: TGCGCCAGCAGTGAAGGACAGACCCAGTACTTC. Amino acids: CASSEGQTQYF.